The 18 T cell receptor beta chains below come from one sample, sequenced in a study of shared clonotypes between healthy human individuals (dated by TCRdb to about 2020). For the CD8 naive samples, CD45RO-negative cells were positively selected for CCR7, yielding a CD45RA+CCR7+ population from which TemRA cells were excluded. Libraries were constructed by the immunoSEQ multiplex PCR assay. Imported from immuneACCESS, the table was reduced by TCRdb to in-frame sequences with V and J called. These copies leave out some clones; in studies compared against another copy, an unresolved V gene accounts for under half, and the cause of the remainder is not known. This sample lists about 2.1 million clones; 85% to 95% were detected once. Of the sample, about 1.7% is held by the ten largest clones. The specimen was naive CD8+ T cells from PBMCs. Taken with the paper, the label for cell subset or site translates to: CD45RA+CCR7+. These receptors originate from a man aged 18 to 30 in good health. Some clones in this sample may be carry-over from other donors' samples.

The V and J genes are TRBV6-1 and TRBJ2-1, with D possibly matching TRBD1 (7 bases). Trimming took 5 bases from V and 10 from J, leaving 12 bases between them. CDR3 length: 12 residues. Germline V gene lookup returns CDR1 MNHNS and CDR2 SASEGT. CDR3: CASSHRGGEQFF. CDR3 DNA sequence: TGTGCCAGCAGTCACAGGGGAGGCGAGCAGTTCTTC.

The chain carries TRBV4-3 and TRBJ1-2; 8 positions match TRBD1. Trimming cost V 0 bases and J 4 bases; bases outside gene matches: 13. The CDR3 is 18 residues long. CDR1 is LGHNA, CDR2 YSLEER, per germline. CDR3 DNA: TGCGCCAGCAGCCAAGATTCCCGTCGGACAGGGTTGGTCTATGGCTACACCTTC. Protein: CASSQDSRRTGLVYGYTF.

This clone was found once. This chain joins TRBV6-4 and TRBJ2-1; a weak D match, TRBD1 (5 bases). Germline CDR1 reads MRHNA; CDR2 reads SNTAGT. The CDR3 extends over 15 amino acids. V was clipped by 0 bases and J by 9 bases, with 15 bases between them. The CDR3 bases are TGTGCCAGCAGTGACTCGGGGCTTAAGGGAACTGAGCAGTTCTTC. Protein: CASSDSGLKGTEQFF.

The genes are TRBV7-9 and TRBJ2-3, with TRBD2 as a possible D gene (6 bases). V gave up 5 bases and J gave up 0 bases, with 12 bases separating them. The germline CDR1 and CDR2 sequences are SEHNR and FQNEAQ (reference sequence). The CDR3 extends over 15 amino acids. For the CDR3, the DNA is TGTGCCAGCAGCCACTGGGACTTAAGCACAGATACGCAGTATTTT. This gives the protein CASSHWDLSTDTQYF.

The chain links TRBV27 to TRBJ2-7; D is perhaps TRBD1 or TRBD2 (5 bases each). The CDR3 has 14 residues. Germline V gene lookup returns CDR1 MNHEY and CDR2 SMNVEV (reference sequence). V gave up 3 bases and J gave up 4 bases, with 13 bases separating them. CDR3 in DNA: TGTGCCAGCAGTTTGAGGGCCAGGGCGTACGAGCAGTACTTC. It translates to CASSLRARAYEQYF.

To note about this clone: The same CDR3 also results from other DNA sequences found in this sample. The J gene is TRBJ2-2, the V gene TRBV27; D gene unclear. The CDR3 is made up of 15 amino acids. Germline loops: CDR1 MNHEY, CDR2 SMNVEV (reference sequence). V was trimmed by 3 bases and J by 2 bases, leaving 10 bases between them. CDR3 DNA: TGTGCCAGCAGTTTTGTAGGCGCCAACACCGGGGAGCTGTTTTTT. Encoded protein: CASSFVGANTGELFF.

This clone appeared a single time. The rearrangement joins TRBV29-1 to TRBJ2-7; D possibly uses TRBD1 or TRBD2 (5 bases each). The germline V gene has CDR1 SQVTM and CDR2 ANQGSEA. This CDR3 region has 11 residues. V gave up 4 bases and J gave up 6 bases, with 10 bases separating them. For the CDR3, the DNA is TGCAGCGTTGGAGGGGCGAGCGAGCAGTACTTC. Its translation: CSVGGASEQYF.

The chain uses TRBV28 and TRBJ1-1; D call uncertain. This CDR3 comprises 13 residues. With 1 base removed from V and 7 bases from J, the gap between germline ends came to 10 bases. Germline CDR1 and CDR2: MDHEN and SYDVKM. The CDR3 nucleotides are TGTGCCAGCAGTTTATATGGGGTCGGTGAAGCTTTCTTT. Residues: CASSLYGVGEAFF.

The chain employs TRBV7-9 and TRBJ2-5; D uncertain. The J call may be wrong; the DNA end is better matched by TRBJ2-7. Germline V gene lookup returns CDR1 SEHNR and CDR2 FQNEAQ (reference sequence). This CDR3 spans 16 amino acids. CDR3 region: CASSSTDRRWPYEQYF. The CDR3, as DNA: TGTGCCAGCAGCTCGACGGACCGAAGGTGGCCCTACGAGCAGTACTTC.

With regard to this clone: Other DNA sequences of this sample code for an identical CDR3. The rearrangement links TRBV5-1 to TRBJ2-7; possible D gene TRBD2, 5 bases. There are 14 residues in the CDR3. CDR1 and CDR2 (germline): SGHRS, YFSETQ. Trimming stripped 0 bases from V and 4 bases from J, with 11 bases between. DNA for the CDR3: TGCGCCAGCAGCTTGGAAGCTAGCACGTACGAGCAGTACTTC. Its protein product is CASSLEASTYEQYF.

V is TRBV7-8 and J is TRBJ1-4, with 11 bases aligning to TRBD1. Losses at the gene ends were 2 bases for V and 0 bases for J; bases not matched to a gene: 5. This CDR3 is built from 18 residues. The germline V gene encodes CDR1 SGHVS and CDR2 FQNEAQ. CDR3 loop: CASSLLDRGPATNEKLFF. The CDR3 bases are TGTGCCAGCAGCTTATTGGACAGGGGGCCGGCAACTAATGAAAAACTGTTTTTT.

This clone was observed once. The chain combines TRBV29-1 with TRBJ2-7; TRBD1 matches at 7 bases. This CDR3 is 11 amino acids long. Germline-derived CDR1 and CDR2 are SQVTM and ANQGSEA. Losses at the gene ends were 7 bases for V and 4 bases for J; bases not matched to a gene: 4. CDR3 protein: CSASTGYEQYF. In DNA form, the CDR3 reads TGCAGCGCCTCGACAGGGTACGAGCAGTACTTC.

This chain joins TRBV7-2 and TRBJ2-1; TRBD2 matches 12 bases. The germline V gene has CDR1 SGHTA and CDR2 FQGNSA. Trimming cost V 5 bases and J 2 bases; bases outside gene matches: 4. This CDR3 contains 16 residues. DNA of the CDR3: TGTGCCAGCAGCGACCGACTAGCGGGAGCCTACAATGAGCAGTTCTTC. Its protein product is CASSDRLAGAYNEQFF.

The chain has TRBV16 and TRBJ1-1; weak D call: TRBD1 (5 bases). Germline-derived CDR1 and CDR2 are KGHSY and FQNENV. This CDR3 has 16 residues. Trimming pared 0 bases from V and 4 bases from J, leaving 15 bases between. CDR3 sequence (DNA): TGTGCCAGCAGCCAATCGGGCAGGGTCTGGGGCACTGAAGCTTTCTTT. Translating gives CASSQSGRVWGTEAFF.

The rearrangement joins TRBV5-4 to TRBJ2-7, with D maybe TRBD1 (5 bases). The germline V gene has CDR1 SGHNT and CDR2 YYREEE (reference sequence). Trimming pared 9 bases from V and 0 bases from J, leaving 10 bases between. The CDR3 runs to 12 residues. The CDR3 DNA reads TGTGCCACCAGGGATACCTCCTACGAGCAGTACTTC. Its protein product is CATRDTSYEQYF.

V usage is TRBV6-1 and J usage is TRBJ1-2; 7 nucleotides match TRBD1. The junction had 11 bases not matched to a gene; V was cut back by 4 bases and J by 3 bases. Germline lookup yields CDR1 MNHNS and CDR2 SASEGT. This CDR3 is 16 amino acids long. For the CDR3, the DNA is TGTGCCAGCAGTGGATACAGGGGCGCCGAGGACTATGGCTACACCTTC. It is translated as CASSGYRGAEDYGYTF.

The J gene is TRBJ2-7, the V gene TRBV27; the D is unclear. The CDR3 spans 13 residues. Trimming left V 4 bases short and J 4 bases short, with 11 bases between. CDR1 is MNHEY, CDR2 SMNVEV, per germline (reference sequence). CDR3 sequence reads: CASSSPDRYEQYF. For the CDR3, the DNA is TGTGCCAGCAGTTCGCCCGATAGATACGAGCAGTACTTC.

This chain joins TRBV7-8 and TRBJ1-3; 7 bases are shared with TRBD1. In germline, CDR1 is SGHVS, CDR2 FQNEAQ. V lost 5 bases, J lost 0 bases, and 4 bases stayed unmatched. CDR3 length: 15 amino acids. CDR3 DNA sequence: TGTGCCAGCAGCCAGGACAGGAACTCTGGAAACACCATATATTTT. This sequence encodes CASSQDRNSGNTIYF.